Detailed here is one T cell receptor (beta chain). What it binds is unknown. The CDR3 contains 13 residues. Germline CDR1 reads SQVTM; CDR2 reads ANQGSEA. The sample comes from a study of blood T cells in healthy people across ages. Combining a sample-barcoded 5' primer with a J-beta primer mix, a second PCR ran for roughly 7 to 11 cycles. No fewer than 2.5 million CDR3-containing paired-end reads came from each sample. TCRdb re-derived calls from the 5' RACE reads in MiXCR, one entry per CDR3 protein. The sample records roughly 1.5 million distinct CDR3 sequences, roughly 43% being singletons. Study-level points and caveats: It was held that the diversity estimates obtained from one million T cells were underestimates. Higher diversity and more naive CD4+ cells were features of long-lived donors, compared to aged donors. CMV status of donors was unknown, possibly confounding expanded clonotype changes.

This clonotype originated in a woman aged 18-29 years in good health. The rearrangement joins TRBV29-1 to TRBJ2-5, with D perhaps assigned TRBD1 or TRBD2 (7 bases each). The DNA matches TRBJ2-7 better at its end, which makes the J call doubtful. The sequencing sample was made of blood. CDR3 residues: CSVQGGLTYEQYF. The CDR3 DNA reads TGCAGCGTTCAGGGGGGGTTGACCTACGAGCAGTACTTC.